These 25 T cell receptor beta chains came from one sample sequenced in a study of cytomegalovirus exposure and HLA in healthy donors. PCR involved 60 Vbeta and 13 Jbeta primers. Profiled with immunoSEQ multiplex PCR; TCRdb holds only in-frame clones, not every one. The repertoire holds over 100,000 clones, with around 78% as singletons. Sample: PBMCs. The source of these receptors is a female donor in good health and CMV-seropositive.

CDR3 nucleotides: TGTGCCAGCAAACTTAAACGGGACAGGGGGCATGATACGCAGTATTTT. It encodes CASKLKRDRGHDTQYF. The V gene is TRBV11-2, the J gene TRBJ2-3, with 12 bases lining up with TRBD1. Germline lookup yields CDR1 SGHAT and CDR2 FQNNGV. The CDR3 runs to 16 residues. The J segment lost 6 bases and the V segment lost 7 bases, leaving 11 bases of the junction unmatched.

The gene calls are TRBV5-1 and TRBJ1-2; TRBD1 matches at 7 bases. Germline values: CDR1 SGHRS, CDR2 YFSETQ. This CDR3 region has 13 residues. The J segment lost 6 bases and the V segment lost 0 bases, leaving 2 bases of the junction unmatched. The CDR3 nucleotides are TGCGCCAGCAGCTTGGCTGGGACAGATGGCTACACCTTC. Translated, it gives CASSLAGTDGYTF.

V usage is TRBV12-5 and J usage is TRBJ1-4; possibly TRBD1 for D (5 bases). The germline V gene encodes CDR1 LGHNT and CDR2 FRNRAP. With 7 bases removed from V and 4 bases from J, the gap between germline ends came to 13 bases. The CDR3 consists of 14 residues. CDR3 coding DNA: TGTGCTAGTGCCGCGGGACGGTATAATGAAAAACTGTTTTTT. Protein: CASAAGRYNEKLFF.

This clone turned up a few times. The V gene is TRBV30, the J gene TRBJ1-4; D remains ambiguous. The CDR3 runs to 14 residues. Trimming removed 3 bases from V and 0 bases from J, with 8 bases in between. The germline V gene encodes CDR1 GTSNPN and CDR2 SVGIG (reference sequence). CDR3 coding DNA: TGTGCCTGGAGCGGTAGCTCAACTAATGAAAAACTGTTTTTT. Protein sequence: CAWSGSSTNEKLFF.

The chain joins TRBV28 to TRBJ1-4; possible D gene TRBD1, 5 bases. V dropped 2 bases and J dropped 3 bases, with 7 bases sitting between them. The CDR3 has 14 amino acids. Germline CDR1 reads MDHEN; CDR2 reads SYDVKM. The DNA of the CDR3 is TGTGCCAGCAGTTTAGGAGGGGCTAATGAAAAACTGTTTTTT. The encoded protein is CASSLGGANEKLFF.

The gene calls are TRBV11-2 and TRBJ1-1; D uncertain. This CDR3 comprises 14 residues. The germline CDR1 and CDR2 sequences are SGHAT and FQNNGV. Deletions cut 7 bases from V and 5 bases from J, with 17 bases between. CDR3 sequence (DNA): TGTGCCAGCACCATTGACGGTCGGGGAACTGAAGCTTTCTTT. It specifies CASTIDGRGTEAFF.

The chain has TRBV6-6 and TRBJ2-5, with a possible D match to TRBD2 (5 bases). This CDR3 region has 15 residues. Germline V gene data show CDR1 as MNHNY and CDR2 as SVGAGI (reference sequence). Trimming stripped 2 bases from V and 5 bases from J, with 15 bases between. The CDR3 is CASSYEALASETQYF. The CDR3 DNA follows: TGTGCCAGCAGTTACGAGGCTCTAGCTTCTGAGACCCAGTACTTC.

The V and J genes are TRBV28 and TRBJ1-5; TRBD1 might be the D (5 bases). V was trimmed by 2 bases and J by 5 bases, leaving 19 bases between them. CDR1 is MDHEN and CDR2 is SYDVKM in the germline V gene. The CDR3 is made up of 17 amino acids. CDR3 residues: CASSLPAGPLSYQPQHF. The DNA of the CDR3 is TGTGCCAGCAGTTTACCCGCAGGGCCTCTTTCATATCAGCCCCAGCATTTT. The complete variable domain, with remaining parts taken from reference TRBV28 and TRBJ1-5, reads DVKVTQSSRYLVKRTGEKVFLECVQDMDHENMFWYRQDPGLGLRLIYFSYDVKMKEKGDIPEGYSVSREKKERFSLILESASTNQTSMYLCASSLPAGPLSYQPQHFGDGTRLSIL.

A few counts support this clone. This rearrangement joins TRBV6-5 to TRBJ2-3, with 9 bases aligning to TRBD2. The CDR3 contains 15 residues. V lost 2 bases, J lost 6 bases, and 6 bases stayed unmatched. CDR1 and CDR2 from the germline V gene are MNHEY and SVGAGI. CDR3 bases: TGTGCCAGCAGTTACCGGGCGGGAGGGCCTGATACGCAGTATTTT. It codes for CASSYRAGGPDTQYF.

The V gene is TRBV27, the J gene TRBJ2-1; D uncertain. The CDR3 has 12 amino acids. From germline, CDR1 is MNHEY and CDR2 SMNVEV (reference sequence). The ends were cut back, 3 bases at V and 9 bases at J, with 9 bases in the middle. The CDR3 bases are TGTGCCAGCAGTTTGTTGTCCGGTGAGCAGTTCTTC. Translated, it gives CASSLLSGEQFF.

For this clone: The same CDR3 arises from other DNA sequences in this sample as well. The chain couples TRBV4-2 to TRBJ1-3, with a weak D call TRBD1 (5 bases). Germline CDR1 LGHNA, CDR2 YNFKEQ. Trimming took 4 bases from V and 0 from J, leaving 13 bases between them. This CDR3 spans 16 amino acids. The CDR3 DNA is TGTGCCAGCAGCCTTCGCTCAGGGAACTCTGGAAACACCATATATTTT. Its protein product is CASSLRSGNSGNTIYF.

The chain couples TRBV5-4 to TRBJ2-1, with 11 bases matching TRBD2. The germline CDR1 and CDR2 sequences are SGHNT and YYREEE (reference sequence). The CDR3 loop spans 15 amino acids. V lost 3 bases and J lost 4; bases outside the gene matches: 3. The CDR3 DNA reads TGTGCCAGCAGCTGGGGACTAGCGGTTTACAATGAGCAGTTCTTC. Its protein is CASSWGLAVYNEQFF.

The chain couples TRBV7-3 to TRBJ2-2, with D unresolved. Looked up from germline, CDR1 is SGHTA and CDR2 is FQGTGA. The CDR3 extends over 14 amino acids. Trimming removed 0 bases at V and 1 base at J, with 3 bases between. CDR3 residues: CASSLTQNTGELFF. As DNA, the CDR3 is TGTGCCAGCAGCTTAACACAGAACACCGGGGAGCTGTTTTTT.

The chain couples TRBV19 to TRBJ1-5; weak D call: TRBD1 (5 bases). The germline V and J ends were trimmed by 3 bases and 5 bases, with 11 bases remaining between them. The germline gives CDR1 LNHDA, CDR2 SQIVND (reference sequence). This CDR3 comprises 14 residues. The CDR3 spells CASSINQGYQPQHF. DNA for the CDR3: TGTGCCAGTAGTATTAATCAGGGATATCAGCCCCAGCATTTT.

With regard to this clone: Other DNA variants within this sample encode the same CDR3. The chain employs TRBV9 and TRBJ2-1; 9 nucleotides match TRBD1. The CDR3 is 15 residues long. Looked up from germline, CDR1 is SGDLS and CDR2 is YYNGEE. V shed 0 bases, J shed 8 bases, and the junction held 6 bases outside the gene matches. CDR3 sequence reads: CASSVVGQGFDEQFF. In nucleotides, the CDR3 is TGTGCCAGCAGCGTAGTGGGACAGGGTTTTGATGAGCAGTTCTTC. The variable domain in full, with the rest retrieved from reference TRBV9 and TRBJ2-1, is DSGVTQTPKHLITATGQRVTLRCSPRSGDLSVYWYQQSLDQGLQFLIQYYNGEERAKGNILERFSAQQFPDLHSELNLSSLELGDSALYFCASSVVGQGFDEQFFGPGTRLTVL.

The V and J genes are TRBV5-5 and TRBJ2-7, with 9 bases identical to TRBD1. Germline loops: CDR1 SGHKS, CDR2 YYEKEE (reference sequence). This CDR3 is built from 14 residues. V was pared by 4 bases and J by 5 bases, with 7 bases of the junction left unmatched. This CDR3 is CASSQPQGANEQYF. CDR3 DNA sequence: TGTGCCAGCAGCCAACCACAGGGGGCCAACGAGCAGTACTTC.

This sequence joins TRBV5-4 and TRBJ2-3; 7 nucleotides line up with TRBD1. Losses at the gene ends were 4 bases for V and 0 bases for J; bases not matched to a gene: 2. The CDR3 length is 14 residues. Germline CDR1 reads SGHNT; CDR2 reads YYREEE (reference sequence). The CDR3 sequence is CASSPTGSTDTQYF. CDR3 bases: TGTGCCAGCAGCCCGACAGGGAGCACAGATACGCAGTATTTT.

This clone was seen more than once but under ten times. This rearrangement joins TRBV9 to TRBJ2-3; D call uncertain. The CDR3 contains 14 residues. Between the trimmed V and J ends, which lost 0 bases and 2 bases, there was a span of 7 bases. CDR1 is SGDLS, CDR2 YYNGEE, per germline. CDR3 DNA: TGTGCCAGCAGCGTAGTGGGCCACACAGATACGCAGTATTTT. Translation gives CASSVVGHTDTQYF.

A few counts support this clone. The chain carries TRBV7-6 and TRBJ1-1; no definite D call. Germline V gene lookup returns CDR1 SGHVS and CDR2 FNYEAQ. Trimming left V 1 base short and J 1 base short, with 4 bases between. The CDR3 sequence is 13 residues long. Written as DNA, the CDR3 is TGTGCCAGCAGCTTAGAGCAGAACACTGAAGCTTTCTTT. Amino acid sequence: CASSLEQNTEAFF.

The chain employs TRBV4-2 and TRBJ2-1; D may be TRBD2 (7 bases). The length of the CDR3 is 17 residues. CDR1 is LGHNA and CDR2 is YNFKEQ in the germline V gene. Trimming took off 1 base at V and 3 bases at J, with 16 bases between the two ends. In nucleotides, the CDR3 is TGTGCCAGCAGCCAAGTGATAAGGGGGGGATTCTACAATGAGCAGTTCTTC. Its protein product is CASSQVIRGGFYNEQFF.

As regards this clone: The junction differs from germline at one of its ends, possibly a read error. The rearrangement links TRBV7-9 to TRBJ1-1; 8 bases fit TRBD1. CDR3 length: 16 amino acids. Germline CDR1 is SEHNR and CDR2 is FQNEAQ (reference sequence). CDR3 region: CSSSYTTGAGNTEAFF. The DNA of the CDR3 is TGTTCCAGCAGCTACACGACAGGGGCGGGGAACACTGAAGCTTTCTTT.

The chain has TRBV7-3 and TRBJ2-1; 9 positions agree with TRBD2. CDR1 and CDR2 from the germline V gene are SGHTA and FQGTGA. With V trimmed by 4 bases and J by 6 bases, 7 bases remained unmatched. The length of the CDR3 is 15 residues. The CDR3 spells CASSSGGGAGNEQFF. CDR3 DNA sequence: TGTGCCAGCAGCTCCGGCGGGGGGGCGGGCAATGAGCAGTTCTTC. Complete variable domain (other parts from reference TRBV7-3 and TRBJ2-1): GAGVSQTPSNKVTEKGKYVELRCDPISGHTALYWYRQSLGQGPEFLIYFQGTGAADDSGLPNDRFFAVRPEGSVSTLKIQRTERGDSAVYLCASSSGGGAGNEQFFGPGTRLTVL.

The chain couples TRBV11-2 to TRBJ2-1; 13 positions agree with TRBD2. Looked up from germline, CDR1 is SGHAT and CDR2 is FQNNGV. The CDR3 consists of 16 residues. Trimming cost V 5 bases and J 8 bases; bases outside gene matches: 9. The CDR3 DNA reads TGTGCCAGCAGCAGATCACTAGCGGGAGGGCCCCATGAGCAGTTCTTC. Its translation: CASSRSLAGGPHEQFF.

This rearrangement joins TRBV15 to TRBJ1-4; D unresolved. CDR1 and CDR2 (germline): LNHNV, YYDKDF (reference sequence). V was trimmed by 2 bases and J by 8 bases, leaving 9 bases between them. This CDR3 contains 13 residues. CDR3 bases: TGTGCCACCAGCAGACCACCACTAGAAAAACTGTTTTTT. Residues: CATSRPPLEKLFF.

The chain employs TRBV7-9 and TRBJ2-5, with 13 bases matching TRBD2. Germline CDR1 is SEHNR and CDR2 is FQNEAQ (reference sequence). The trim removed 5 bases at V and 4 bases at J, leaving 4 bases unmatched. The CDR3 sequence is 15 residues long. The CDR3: CASSPRTSGGETQYF. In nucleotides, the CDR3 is TGTGCCAGCAGCCCTCGGACTAGCGGGGGAGAGACCCAGTACTTC.